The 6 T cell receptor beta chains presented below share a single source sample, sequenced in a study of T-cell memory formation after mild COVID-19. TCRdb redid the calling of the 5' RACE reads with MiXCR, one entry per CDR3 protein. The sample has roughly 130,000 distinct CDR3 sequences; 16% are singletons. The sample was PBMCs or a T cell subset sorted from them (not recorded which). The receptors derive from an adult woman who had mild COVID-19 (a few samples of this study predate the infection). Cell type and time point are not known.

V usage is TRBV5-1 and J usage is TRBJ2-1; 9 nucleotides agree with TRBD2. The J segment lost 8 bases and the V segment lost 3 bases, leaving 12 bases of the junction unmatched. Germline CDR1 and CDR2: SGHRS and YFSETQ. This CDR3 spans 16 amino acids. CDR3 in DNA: TGCGCCAGCAGCTCGGGGGCGGGAGGGCCTTTGGATGAGCAGTTCTTC. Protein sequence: CASSSGAGGPLDEQFF.

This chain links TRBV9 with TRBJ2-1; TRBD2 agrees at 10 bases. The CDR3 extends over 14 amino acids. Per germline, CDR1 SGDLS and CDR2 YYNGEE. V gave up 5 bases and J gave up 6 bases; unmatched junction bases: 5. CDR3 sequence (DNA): TGTGCCAGCAGTCGTAGCGGGAGGCTCAATGAGCAGTTCTTC. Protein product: CASSRSGRLNEQFF.

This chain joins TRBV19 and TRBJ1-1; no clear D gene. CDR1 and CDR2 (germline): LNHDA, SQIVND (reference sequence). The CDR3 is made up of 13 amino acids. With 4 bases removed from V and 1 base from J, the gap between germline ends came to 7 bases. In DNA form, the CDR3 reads TGTGCCAGTAGTAAGAATGGGAACACTGAAGCTTTCTTT. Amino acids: CASSKNGNTEAFF.

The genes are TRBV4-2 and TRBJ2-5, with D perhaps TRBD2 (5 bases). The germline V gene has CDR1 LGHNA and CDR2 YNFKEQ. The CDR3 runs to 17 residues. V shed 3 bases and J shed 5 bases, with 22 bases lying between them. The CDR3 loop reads CASSQATNFSPEETQYF. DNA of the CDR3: TGTGCCAGCAGCCAGGCGACTAACTTTTCCCCCGAGGAGACCCAGTACTTC.

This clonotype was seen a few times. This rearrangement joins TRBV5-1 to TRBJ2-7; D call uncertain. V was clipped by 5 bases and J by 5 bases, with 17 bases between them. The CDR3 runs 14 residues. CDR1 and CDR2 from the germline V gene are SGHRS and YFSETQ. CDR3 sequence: CASRDPGLMDEQYF. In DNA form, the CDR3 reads TGCGCCAGCAGGGACCCGGGTCTCATGGACGAGCAGTACTTC.

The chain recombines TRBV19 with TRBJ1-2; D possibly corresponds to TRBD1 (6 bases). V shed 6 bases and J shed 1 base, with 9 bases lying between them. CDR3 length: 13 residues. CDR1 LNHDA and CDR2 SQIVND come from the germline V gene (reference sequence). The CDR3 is CASRGQINYGYTF. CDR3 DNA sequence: TGTGCCAGTAGAGGACAGATTAACTATGGCTACACCTTC.